The clone carrying this T cell receptor beta chain was seen only once. Its cognate antigen is unknown. The entry originates in a study of cytomegalovirus exposure and HLA in healthy donors. This PCR relied on a set of 60 Vbeta primers and 13 Jbeta primers. TCRdb keeps only in-frame clones here, not all; method: immunoSEQ multiplex PCR. The top ten hold less than 2% of the sample, which has around 210,000 clones, under 85% seen once. Regarding the study as a whole: Among TCR beta chains of equal frequency, HLA-associated ones were more clonally expanded in a later analysis. The CMV antigen specificity of three CMV-associated chains was confirmed through in vitro analysis.

Input material: PBMCs. The TCR sequence derives from a man aged 45 to 65 in good health and CMV-seronegative.

The CDR3 is CASNSGRTSSYEQYF. For the CDR3, the DNA is TGTGCCAGTAACAGCGGGCGAACCTCTTCCTACGAGCAGTACTTC. The chain employs TRBV19 and TRBJ2-7, with D possibly matching TRBD2 (6 bases). The length of the CDR3 is 15 residues. Trimming cost V 7 bases and J 1 base, with 17 bases left between them. CDR1 is LNHDA, CDR2 SQIVND, per germline (reference sequence).